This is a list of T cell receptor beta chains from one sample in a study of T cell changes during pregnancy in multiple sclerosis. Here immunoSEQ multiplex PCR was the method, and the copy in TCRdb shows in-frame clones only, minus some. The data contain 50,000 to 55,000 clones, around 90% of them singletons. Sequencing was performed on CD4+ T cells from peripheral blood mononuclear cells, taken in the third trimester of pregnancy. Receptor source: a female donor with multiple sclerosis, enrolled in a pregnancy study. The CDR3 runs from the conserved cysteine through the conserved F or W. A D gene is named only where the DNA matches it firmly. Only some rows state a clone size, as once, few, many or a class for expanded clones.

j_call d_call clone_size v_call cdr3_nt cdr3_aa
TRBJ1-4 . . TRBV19 TGTGCCAGTACCACCACTACGACGGAGGATGAAAAACTGTTTTTT CASTTTTTEDEKLFF
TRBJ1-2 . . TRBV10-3 TGTGCCATCAGTGGTGAGGCTTCGAACGGCTACACCTTC CAISGEASNGYTF
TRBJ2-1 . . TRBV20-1 TGCAGTGCTACAAGAGATGAGCAGTTCTTC CSATRDEQFF
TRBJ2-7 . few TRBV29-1 TGCAGCGTTGAACTCGGGTACGAGCAGTACTTC CSVELGYEQYF
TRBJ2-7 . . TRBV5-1 TGCGCCAGCAGCTTGGTTGGCCGGGGAGGCTACGAGCAGTACTTC CASSLVGRGGYEQYF
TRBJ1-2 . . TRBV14 TGTGCCAGCAGCCAAGACGTTCGGGGGAGGGATGGCTACACCTTC CASSQDVRGRDGYTF
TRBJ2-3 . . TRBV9 TGTGCCAGCAGCGTAGGTAAAGATACGCAGTATTTT CASSVGKDTQYF
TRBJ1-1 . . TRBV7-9 TGTGCCAGCAGCTTACCGAGCACTGAAGCTTTCTTT CASSLPSTEAFF
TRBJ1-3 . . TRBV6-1 TGTGCCAGCAGTGGGGCAGCTGGAAACACCATATATTTT CASSGAAGNTIYF
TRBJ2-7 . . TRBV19 TGTGCCAGTAGTCCCCCGACAGGTAACTCCTACGAGCAGTACTTC CASSPPTGNSYEQYF
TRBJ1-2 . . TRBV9 TGTGCCAGCAGCGGGCGGGGGGGCAGTGGCTACACCTTC CASSGRGGSGYTF
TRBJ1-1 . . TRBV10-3 TGTGCCATCAGTGAGACAGGTACCCCGAACACTGAAGCTTTCTTT CAISETGTPNTEAFF
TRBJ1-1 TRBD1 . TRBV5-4 TGTGCCAGTGGACAGGGGGCTAACACTGAAGCTTTCTTT CASGQGANTEAFF
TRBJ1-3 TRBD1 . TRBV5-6 TGTGCCAGCAGCGGACAGGCCTCTGGAAACACCATATATTTT CASSGQASGNTIYF
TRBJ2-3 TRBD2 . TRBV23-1 TGCGCCAGCGGTTACGGACCGGGACTAGCGGGGGGGCTGGGAGATACGCAGTATTTT CASGYGPGLAGGLGDTQYF
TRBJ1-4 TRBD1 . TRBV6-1 TGTGCCAGCAGTGGCCGGGACAGGGGCTCCCGTGAAAAACTGTTTTTT CASSGRDRGSREKLFF
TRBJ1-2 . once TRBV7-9 TGTGCCAGCACCCCCAGAGACCGGGCTAACTATGGCTACACCTTC CASTPRDRANYGYTF
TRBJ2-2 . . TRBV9 TGTGCCAGCAGCGTAGTCCTGTCGAACACCGGGGAGCTGTTTTTT CASSVVLSNTGELFF
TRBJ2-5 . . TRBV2 TGTGCCAGCAGAAGGGGACAAGAGACCCAGTACTTC CASRRGQETQYF
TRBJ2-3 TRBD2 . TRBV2 TGTGCCGTGGTACCGGGACTAGCGGGCCTAACAGATACGCAGTATTTT CAVVPGLAGLTDTQYF
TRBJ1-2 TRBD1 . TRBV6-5 TGTGCCAGCAGTTACCGGACAGGGCAAGTCAACTATGGCTACACCTTC CASSYRTGQVNYGYTF
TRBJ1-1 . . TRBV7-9 TGTGCCAGCAGCTTAGGGGGGGTACACACTGAAGCTTTCTTT CASSLGGVHTEAFF
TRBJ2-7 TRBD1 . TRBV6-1 TGTGCCAGCAGTGAAAGGGGACAGGGGGCGGACGAGCAGTACTTC CASSERGQGADEQYF
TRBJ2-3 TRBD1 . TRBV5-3 TGTGCCAGAAGCTTGATCGGAGACAGGGGGAAGACAGATACGCAGTATTTT CARSLIGDRGKTDTQYF
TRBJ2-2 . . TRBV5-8 TGTGCCAGCAGCCCTAGGACAGCCACTCCCGGGGAGCTGTTTTTT CASSPRTATPGELFF
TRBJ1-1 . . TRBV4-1 TGCGCCAGCGGTTGGGGGGAGACTGAAGCTTTCTTT CASGWGETEAFF
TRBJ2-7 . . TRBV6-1 TGTGCCAGCAGTCGGACATTCTCCTACGAGCAGTACTTC CASSRTFSYEQYF
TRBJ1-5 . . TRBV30 TGTGCCTGGAGTCGAGGAGTAAATCAGCCCCAGCATTTT CAWSRGVNQPQHF
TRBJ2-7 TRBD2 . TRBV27 TGTGCCAGCAGTCCAGGACTAGATCCCTACGAGCAGTACTTC CASSPGLDPYEQYF
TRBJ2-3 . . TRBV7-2 TGTGCCAGCAGCTTATACTCTGAGGATCCGCAGTATTTT CASSLYSEDPQYF
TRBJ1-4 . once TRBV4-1 TGCGCCAGCAGCCAACTTGGCGGGGCAACTAATGAAAAACTGTTTTTT CASSQLGGATNEKLFF
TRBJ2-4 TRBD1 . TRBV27 TGTGCCAGCAGTCCTATATGGGACAGGGTCGCCAAAAACATTCAGTACTTC CASSPIWDRVAKNIQYF
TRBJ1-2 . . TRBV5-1 TGCGCCAGCAGCTTGGCGGGGGTGAGTGGCTACACCTTC CASSLAGVSGYTF
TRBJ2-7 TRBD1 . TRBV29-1 TGCAGCATAAGACAGGGTGGCTACGAGCAGTACTTC CSIRQGGYEQYF
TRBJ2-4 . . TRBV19 TGTGCCAGTAGTATTTGGTCAGGGCGGAACATTCAGTACTTC CASSIWSGRNIQYF
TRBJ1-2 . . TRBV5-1 TGCGCCAGCAGCCCGGTGGGGGGACTGGACTATGGCTACACCTTC CASSPVGGLDYGYTF
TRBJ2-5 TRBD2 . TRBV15 TGTGCCACCAGCAGACCCGGGACTAGCGGGGAAGAGACCCAGTACTTC CATSRPGTSGEETQYF
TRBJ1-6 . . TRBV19 TGTGCCAGTGGAAACTCAGGGAAAAGCTCCTATAATTCACCCCTCCACTTT CASGNSGKSSYNSPLHF
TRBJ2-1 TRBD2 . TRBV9 TGTGCCAGCAGCGTGGCTAGCGGGGGGGGCTACAATGAGCAGTTCTTC CASSVASGGGYNEQFF
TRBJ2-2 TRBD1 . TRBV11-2 TGTGCCAGCAGGACGATCACAGGGGGCTCGGACACCGGGGAGCTGTTTTTT CASRTITGGSDTGELFF
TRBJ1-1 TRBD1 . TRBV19 TGTGCCAGTTATGGGCGGGGACAGGGAATTACTGAAGCTTTCTTT CASYGRGQGITEAFF
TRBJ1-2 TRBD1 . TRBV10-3 TGTGCCATCAGTGCGAACAGGGGAACCGATGGCTACACCTTC CAISANRGTDGYTF
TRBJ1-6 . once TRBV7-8 TGTGCCAGCAGCGTTACTACGAGGGATTCACCCCTCCACTTT CASSVTTRDSPLHF
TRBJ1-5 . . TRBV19 TGTGCCAGTAGTAGCGAACTACGCGGACAGCCGGATTATAGCAATCAGCCCCAGCATTTT CASSSELRGQPDYSNQPQHF
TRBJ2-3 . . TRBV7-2 TGTGCCAGCAGCCCCACAGGCCGCACAGATACGCAGTATTTT CASSPTGRTDTQYF
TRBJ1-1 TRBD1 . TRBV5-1 TGCGCCAGCAGCTTGGTTGGCCAGGGGGCCCGAGTGAATGAAGCTTTCTTT CASSLVGQGARVNEAFF
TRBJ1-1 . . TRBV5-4 TGTGCCAGCAGCTTGGCCGGAGGGGCGGGCAGAAACACTGAAGCTTTCTTT CASSLAGGAGRNTEAFF
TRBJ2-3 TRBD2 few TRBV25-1 TGTGCCAGCAGTGAAGGAACTAGCGGGGGGTATTTCACAGATACGCAGTATTTT CASSEGTSGGYFTDTQYF